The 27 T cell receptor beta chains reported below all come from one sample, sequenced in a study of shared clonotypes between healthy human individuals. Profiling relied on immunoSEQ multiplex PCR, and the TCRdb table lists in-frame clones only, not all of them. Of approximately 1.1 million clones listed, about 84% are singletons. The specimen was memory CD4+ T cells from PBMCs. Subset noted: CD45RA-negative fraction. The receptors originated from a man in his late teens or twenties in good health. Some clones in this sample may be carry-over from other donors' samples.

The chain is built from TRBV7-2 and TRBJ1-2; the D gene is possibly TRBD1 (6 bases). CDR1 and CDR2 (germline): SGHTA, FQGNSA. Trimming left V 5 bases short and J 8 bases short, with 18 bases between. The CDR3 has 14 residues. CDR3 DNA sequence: TGTGCCAGCAGCCTCTCCACAGGGTATCAGGGCTACACCTTC. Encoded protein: CASSLSTGYQGYTF.

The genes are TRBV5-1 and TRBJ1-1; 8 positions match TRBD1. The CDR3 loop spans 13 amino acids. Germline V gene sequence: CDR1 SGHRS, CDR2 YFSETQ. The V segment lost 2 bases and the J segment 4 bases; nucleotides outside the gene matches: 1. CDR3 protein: CASSFDRGTEAFF. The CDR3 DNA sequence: TGCGCCAGCAGCTTCGACAGGGGCACTGAAGCTTTCTTT. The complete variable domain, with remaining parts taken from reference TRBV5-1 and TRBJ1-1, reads KAGVTQTPRYLIKTRGQQVTLSCSPISGHRSVSWYQQTPGQGLQFLFEYFSETQRNKGNFPGRFSGRQFSNSRSEMNVSTLELGDSALYLCASSFDRGTEAFFGQGTRLTVV.

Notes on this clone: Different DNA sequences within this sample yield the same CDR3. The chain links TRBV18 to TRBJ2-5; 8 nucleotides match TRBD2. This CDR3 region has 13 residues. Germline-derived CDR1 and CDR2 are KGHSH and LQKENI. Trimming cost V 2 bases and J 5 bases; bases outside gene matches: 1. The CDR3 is CASSPSGSETQYF. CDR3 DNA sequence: TGTGCCAGCTCACCAAGCGGGAGTGAGACCCAGTACTTC.

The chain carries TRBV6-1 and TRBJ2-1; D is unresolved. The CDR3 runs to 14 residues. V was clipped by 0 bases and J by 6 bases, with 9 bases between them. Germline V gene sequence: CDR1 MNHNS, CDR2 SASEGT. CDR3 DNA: TGTGCCAGCAGTGAAGCGGGTGGGATCAATGAGCAGTTCTTC. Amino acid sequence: CASSEAGGINEQFF.

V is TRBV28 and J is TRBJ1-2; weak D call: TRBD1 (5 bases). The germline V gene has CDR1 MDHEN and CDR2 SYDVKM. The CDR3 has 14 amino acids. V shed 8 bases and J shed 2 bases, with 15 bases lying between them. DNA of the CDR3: TGTGCCAGCGGACCGGACACCTACAACTATGGCTACACCTTC. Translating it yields CASGPDTYNYGYTF.

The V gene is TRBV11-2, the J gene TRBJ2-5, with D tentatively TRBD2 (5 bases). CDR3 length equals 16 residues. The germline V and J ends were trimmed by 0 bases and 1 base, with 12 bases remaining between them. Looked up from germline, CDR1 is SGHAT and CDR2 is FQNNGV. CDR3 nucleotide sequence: TGTGCCAGCAGCTTAGATTCCCGGGGTCTCCAAGAGACCCAGTACTTC. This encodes CASSLDSRGLQETQYF.

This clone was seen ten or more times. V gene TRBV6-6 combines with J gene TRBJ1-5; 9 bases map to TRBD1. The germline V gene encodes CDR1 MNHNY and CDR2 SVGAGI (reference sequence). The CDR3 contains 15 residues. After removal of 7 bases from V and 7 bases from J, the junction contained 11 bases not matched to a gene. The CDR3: CASNPPDRGVQPQHF. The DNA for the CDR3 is TGTGCCAGCAATCCACCCGACAGGGGGGTGCAGCCCCAGCATTTT.

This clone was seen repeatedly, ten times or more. DNA for the CDR3: TGTGCCAGCAGCCAAGATATGACAGGAGAGGCAGATACGCAGTATTTT. This gives the protein CASSQDMTGEADTQYF. V and J are TRBV4-2 and TRBJ2-3; possibly TRBD1 for D (6 bases). Germline V CDR1 and CDR2: LGHNA, YNFKEQ. CDR3 length: 16 residues. V was cut by 0 bases and J by 4 bases, with 14 bases left in between.

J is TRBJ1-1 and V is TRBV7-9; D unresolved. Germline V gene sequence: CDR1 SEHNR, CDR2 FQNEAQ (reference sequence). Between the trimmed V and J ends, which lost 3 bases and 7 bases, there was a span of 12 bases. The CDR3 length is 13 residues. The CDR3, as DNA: TGTGCCAGCAGCTTCTTATCGGGCCTTGAAGCTTTCTTT. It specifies CASSFLSGLEAFF. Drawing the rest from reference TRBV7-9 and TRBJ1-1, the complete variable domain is DTGVSQNPRHKITKRGQNVTFRCDPISEHNRLYWYRQTLGQGPEFLTYFQNEAQLEKSRLLSDRFSAERPKGSFSTLEIQRTEQGDSAMYLCASSFLSGLEAFFGQGTRLTVV.

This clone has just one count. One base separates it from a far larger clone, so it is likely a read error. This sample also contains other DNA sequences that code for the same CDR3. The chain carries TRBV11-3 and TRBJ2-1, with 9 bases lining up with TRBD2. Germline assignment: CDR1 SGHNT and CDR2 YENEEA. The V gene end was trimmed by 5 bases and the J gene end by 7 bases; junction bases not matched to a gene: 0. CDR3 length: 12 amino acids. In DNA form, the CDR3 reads TGTGCCAGCAGCGCGGGGGGGAATGAGCAGTTCTTC. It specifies CASSAGGNEQFF.

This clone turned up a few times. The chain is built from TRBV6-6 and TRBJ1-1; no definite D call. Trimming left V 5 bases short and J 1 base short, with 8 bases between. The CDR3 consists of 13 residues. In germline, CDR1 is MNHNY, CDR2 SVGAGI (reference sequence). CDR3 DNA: TGTGCCAGCAGTCAGTATCCGAACACTGAAGCTTTCTTT. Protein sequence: CASSQYPNTEAFF.

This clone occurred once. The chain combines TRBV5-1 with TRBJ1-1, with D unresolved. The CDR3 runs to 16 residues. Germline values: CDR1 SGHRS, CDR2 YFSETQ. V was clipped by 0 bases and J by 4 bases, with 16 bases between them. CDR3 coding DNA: TGCGCCAGCAGCTTGGCGGGGTTAGCTCTTATCACTGAAGCTTTCTTT. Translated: CASSLAGLALITEAFF. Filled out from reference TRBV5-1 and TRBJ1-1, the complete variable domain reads KAGVTQTPRYLIKTRGQQVTLSCSPISGHRSVSWYQQTPGQGLQFLFEYFSETQRNKGNFPGRFSGRQFSNSRSEMNVSTLELGDSALYLCASSLAGLALITEAFFGQGTRLTVV.

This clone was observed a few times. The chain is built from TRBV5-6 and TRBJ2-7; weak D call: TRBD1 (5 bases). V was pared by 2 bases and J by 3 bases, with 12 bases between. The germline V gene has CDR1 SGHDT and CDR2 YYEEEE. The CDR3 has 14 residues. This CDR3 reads CASSFQGQGYEQYF. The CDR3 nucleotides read TGTGCCAGCAGCTTCCAGGGTCAGGGCTACGAGCAGTACTTC.

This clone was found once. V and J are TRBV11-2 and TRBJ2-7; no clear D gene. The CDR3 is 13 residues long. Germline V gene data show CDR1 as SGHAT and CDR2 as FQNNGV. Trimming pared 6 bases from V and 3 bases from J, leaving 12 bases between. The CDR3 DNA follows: TGTGCCAGCAGTCTCCTAGGAGTCTACGAGCAGTACTTC. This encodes CASSLLGVYEQYF.

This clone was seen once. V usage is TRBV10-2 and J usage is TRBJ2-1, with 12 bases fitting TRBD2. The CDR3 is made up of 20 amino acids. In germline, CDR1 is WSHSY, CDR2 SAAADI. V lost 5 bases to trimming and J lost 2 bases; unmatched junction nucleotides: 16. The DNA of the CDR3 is TGCGCCAGCAGTAAGATTCCCGGGACTAGCGGGCGCGCCGCCTACAATGAGCAGTTCTTC. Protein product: CASSKIPGTSGRAAYNEQFF.

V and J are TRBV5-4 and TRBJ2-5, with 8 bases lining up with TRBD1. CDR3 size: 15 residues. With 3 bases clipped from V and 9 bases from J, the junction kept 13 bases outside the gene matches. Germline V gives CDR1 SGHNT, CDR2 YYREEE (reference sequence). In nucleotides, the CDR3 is TGTGCCAGCAGCTCCTGGGACAGGAGGGAATTGGCCCAGTACTTC. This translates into CASSSWDRRELAQYF. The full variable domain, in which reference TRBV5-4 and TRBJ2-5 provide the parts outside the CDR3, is ETGVTQSPTHLIKTRGQQVTLRCSSQSGHNTVSWYQQALGQGPQFIFQYYREEENGRGNFPPRFSGLQFPNYSSELNVNALELDDSALYLCASSSWDRRELAQYFGPGTRLLVL.

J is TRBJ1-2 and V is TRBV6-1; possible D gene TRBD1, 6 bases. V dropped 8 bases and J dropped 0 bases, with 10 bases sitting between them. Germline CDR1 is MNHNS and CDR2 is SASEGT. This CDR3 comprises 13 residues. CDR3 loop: CASVTGANYGYTF. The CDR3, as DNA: TGTGCCAGCGTGACAGGAGCTAACTATGGCTACACCTTC.

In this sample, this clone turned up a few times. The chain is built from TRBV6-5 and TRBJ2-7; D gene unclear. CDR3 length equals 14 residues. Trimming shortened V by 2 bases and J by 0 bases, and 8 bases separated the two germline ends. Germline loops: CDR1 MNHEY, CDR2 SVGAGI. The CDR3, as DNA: TGTGCCAGCAGTTACGGGGAAAGCTCCTACGAGCAGTACTTC. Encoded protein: CASSYGESSYEQYF.

This CDR3 reads CASSQEGLAGGYEQYF. Here the CDR3 DNA reads TGCGCCAGCAGCCAAGAGGGGCTAGCGGGTGGCTACGAGCAGTACTTC. This sequence joins TRBV4-3 and TRBJ2-7, with 8 positions matching TRBD2. Losses at the gene ends were 0 bases for V and 3 bases for J; bases not matched to a gene: 7. The CDR3 runs to 16 residues. CDR1 is LGHNA and CDR2 is YSLEER in the germline V gene.

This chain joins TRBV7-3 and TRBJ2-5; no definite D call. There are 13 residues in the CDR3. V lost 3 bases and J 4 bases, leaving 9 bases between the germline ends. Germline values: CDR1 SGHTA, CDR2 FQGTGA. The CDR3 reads CASSFTYRETQYF. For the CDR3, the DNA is TGTGCCAGCAGCTTCACCTACCGAGAGACCCAGTACTTC.

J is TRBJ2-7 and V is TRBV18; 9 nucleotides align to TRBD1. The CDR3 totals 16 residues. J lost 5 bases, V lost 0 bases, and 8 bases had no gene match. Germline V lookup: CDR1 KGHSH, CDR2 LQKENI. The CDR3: CASSPPTGTGTHEQYF. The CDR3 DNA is TGTGCCAGCTCACCACCAACCGGGACAGGGACCCACGAGCAGTACTTC.

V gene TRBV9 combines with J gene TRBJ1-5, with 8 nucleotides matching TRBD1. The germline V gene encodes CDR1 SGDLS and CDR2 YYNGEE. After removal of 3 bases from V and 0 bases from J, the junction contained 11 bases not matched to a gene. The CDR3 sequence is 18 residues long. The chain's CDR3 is CASSAEMDRDHSNQPQHF. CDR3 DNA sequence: TGTGCCAGCAGCGCTGAAATGGACAGGGATCATAGCAATCAGCCCCAGCATTTT.

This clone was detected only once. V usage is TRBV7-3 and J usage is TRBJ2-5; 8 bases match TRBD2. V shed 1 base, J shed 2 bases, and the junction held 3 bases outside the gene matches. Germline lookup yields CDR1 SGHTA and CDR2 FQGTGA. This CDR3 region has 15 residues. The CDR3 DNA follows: TGTGCCAGCAGCTTAATAGCGGGGCCACAAGAGACCCAGTACTTC. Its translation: CASSLIAGPQETQYF.

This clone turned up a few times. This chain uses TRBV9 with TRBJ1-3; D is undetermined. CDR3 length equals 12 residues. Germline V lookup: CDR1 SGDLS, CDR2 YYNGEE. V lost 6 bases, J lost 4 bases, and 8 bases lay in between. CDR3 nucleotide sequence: TGTGCCAGCAAAGGCCCGGGAAACACCATATATTTT. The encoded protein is CASKGPGNTIYF.

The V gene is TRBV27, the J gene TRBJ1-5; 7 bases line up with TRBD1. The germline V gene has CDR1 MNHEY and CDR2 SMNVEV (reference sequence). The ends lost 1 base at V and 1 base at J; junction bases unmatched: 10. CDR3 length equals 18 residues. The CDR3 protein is CASSLYAQGRRSNQPQHF. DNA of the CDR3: TGTGCCAGCAGTTTATACGCACAGGGGAGACGGAGCAATCAGCCCCAGCATTTT.

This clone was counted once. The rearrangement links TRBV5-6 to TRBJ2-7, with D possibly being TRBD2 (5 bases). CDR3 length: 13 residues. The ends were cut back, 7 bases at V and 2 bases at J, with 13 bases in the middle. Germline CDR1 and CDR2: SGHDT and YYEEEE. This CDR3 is CASQQNGAYEQYF. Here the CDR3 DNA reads TGTGCCAGCCAGCAGAACGGGGCCTACGAGCAGTACTTC.

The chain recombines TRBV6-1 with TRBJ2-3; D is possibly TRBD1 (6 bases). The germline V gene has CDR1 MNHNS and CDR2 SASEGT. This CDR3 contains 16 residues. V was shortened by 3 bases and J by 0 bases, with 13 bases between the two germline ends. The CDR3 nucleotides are TGTGCCAGCAGTGATTATGGGGGCGGCAGCACAGATACGCAGTATTTT. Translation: CASSDYGGGSTDTQYF.